The clone carrying this TCR beta chain was observed once. As originally analysed: Amplification from reference gene primers served as the basis for estimated nucleated cell counts. Clones were sequenced by immunoSEQ multiplex PCR, and TCRdb holds only the in-frame ones, with some missing. D and trimming were read from the DNA, whereas the V and J calls and clone size are those reported in that table. The repertoire holds roughly 360,000 clones, with about 87% as singletons. These data come from a study of blood T cell repertoires in COVID-19. Study overall: Donors in the United States, Italy and Spain gave samples during acute or convalescent COVID-19.

The study assigned cohorts using participant-reported clinical history. This CDR3 region has 13 residues. V lost 6 bases and J lost 7, with 15 bases in between. CDR1 and CDR2 from the germline V gene are LGHNT and FRNRAP. The sequence came from a man aged 30 to 45 who had recovered from COVID-19. The rearrangement joins TRBV12-5 to TRBJ1-1; D gene unclear. The sequenced material came from PBMCs or T cells enriched from blood (not recorded which). This CDR3 is CASGPRTGSEAFF. As DNA, the CDR3 is TGTGCTAGTGGCCCTCGTACCGGGAGTGAAGCTTTCTTT.